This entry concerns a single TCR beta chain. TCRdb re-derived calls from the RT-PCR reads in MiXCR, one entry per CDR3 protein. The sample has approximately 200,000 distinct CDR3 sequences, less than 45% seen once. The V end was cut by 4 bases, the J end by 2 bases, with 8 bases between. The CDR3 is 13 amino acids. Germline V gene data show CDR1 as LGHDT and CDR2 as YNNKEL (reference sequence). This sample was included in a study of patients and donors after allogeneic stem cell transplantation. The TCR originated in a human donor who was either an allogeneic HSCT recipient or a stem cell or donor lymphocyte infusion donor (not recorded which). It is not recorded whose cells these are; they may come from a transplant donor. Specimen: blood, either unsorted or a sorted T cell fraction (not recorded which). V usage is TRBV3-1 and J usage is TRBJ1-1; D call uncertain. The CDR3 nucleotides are TGTGCCAGCAGCCCCATGTTAAACACTGAAGCTTTCTTT. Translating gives CASSPMLNTEAFF.